This T cell receptor beta chain was obtained from a study of T-cell reconstitution after alpha-beta-depleted transplantation in children. Study-level points and caveats: Several hundred expanded graft clones reportedly gave rise to the alpha-beta T cells present about two months after transplant. Newly produced T cells mostly accounted for T-cell counts and diversity one year post-transplant.

Unique molecular identifiers were used in preparing the TCRbeta library. Each CDR3 protein is one row after TCRdb ran MiXCR on the PCR reads. The sample includes hundreds of thousands of distinct CDR3 sequences, 20% to 25% of them seen just once. The table lists this clonotype with a few counts. Its antigen is as yet unknown. CDR3 length: 16 amino acids. Trimming removed 5 bases at V and 5 bases at J, with 20 bases between. Germline-derived CDR1 and CDR2 are MDHEN and SYDVKM. The receptor was isolated from a boy under three years old who had a stem cell transplant for acute myeloid leukemia, so the T cells may come from the graft donor. The rearrangement uses TRBV28 and TRBJ2-3; TRBD2 might be the D (7 bases). The sample consisted of PBMCs, mostly from graft donor cells, taken 360 days after TCRalphabeta/CD19-depleted stem cell transplant. The CDR3 DNA reads as TGTGCCAGCAGTGACCCCTCGGCGGGGGCGGTAGATACGCAGTATTTT. The encoded protein is CASSDPSAGAVDTQYF. The variable domain in full, with the rest retrieved from reference TRBV28 and TRBJ2-3, is DVKVTQSSRYLVKRTGEKVFLECVQDMDHENMFWYRQDPGLGLRLIYFSYDVKMKEKGDIPEGYSVSREKKERFSLILESASTNQTSMYLCASSDPSAGAVDTQYFGPGTRLTVL.